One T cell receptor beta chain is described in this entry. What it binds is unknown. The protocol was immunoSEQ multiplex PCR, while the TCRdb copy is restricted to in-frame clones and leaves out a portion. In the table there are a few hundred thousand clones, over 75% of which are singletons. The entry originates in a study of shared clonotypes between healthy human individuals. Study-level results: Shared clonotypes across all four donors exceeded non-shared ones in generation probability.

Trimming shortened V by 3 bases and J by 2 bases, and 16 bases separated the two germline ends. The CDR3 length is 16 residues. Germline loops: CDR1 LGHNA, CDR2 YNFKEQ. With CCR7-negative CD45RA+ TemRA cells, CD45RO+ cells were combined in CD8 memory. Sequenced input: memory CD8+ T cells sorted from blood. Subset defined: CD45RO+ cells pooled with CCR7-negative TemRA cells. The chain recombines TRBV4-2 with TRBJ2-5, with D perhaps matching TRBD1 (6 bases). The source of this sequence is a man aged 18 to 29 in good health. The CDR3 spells CASSQKAGVMQETQYF. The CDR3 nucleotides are TGTGCCAGCAGCCAGAAGGCAGGGGTGATGCAAGAGACCCAGTACTTC.